Below, 22 T cell receptor beta chains from the same sample are listed, as sequenced in a study of low-dose radiotherapy and immunotherapy resistance in tumors. With TRAV- and TRBV-specific primers, first-strand cDNA was made, covering the alpha and beta chains. It was with a constant-region primer and a V-primer adapter that TCRs were amplified over roughly 19 PCR cycles. TCRdb fed the reads into MiXCR, producing one record per CDR3 protein. Among 100,000 or so distinct CDR3 sequences listed, less than 25% were seen once. Time point: after trial treatment. Indicated treatment: LDRT plus nivolumab, ipilimumab, low-dose cyclophosphamide and aspirin (RACIN trial). The sequenced sample was PBMCs, obtained after low-dose radiotherapy plus immunotherapy. The receptors here all came from a male donor with prostate cancer.

This clonotype was detected a few times. The rearrangement links TRBV5-1 to TRBJ1-4; the D is unclear. Germline lookup yields CDR1 SGHRS and CDR2 YFSETQ. The V end was cut by 1 base, the J end by 6 bases, with 10 bases between. CDR3 length: 14 residues. The CDR3 region is CASSLRADDEKLFF. The CDR3 DNA reads as TGCGCCAGCAGCTTGCGGGCAGACGATGAAAAACTGTTTTTT.

At least ten counts were recorded for this clonotype. In DNA form, the CDR3 reads TGCGCCAGCAGCTCCGTGTTAGCGGGGGGCTCCTTTGGGACCCAGTACTTC. It codes for CASSSVLAGGSFGTQYF. V is TRBV5-1 and J is TRBJ2-5, with 10 bases fitting TRBD2. CDR3 length: 17 amino acids. The germline V gene encodes CDR1 SGHRS and CDR2 YFSETQ. With V trimmed by 3 bases and J by 7 bases, 15 bases remained unmatched.

In this sample, this clonotype turned up many times. The J gene is TRBJ1-1, the V gene TRBV10-2; D is possibly TRBD1 (5 bases). The germline gives CDR1 WSHSY, CDR2 SAAADI. Trimming shortened V by 6 bases and J by 3 bases, and 14 bases separated the two germline ends. The CDR3 loop spans 14 amino acids. The DNA for the CDR3 is TGCGCCAGCAGATCGACACGGGGCTACACTGAAGCTTTCTTT. Its protein product is CASRSTRGYTEAFF.

This clonotype has a count of ten or more. The rearrangement uses TRBV12-3 or TRBV12-4 and TRBJ2-1; D is unresolved. This CDR3 has 17 residues. V shed 7 bases and J shed 0 bases, with 19 bases lying between them. The CDR3 reads CASNPTWGLSSYNEQFF. The CDR3 bases are TGTGCCAGCAATCCCACCTGGGGTTTAAGCTCCTACAATGAGCAGTTCTTC.

The chain has TRBV19 and TRBJ1-1, with TRBD1 as a possible D gene (6 bases). V shed 3 bases and J shed 9 bases, with 11 bases lying between them. Germline V gene lookup returns CDR1 LNHDA and CDR2 SQIVND (reference sequence). The CDR3 sequence is 12 residues long. The CDR3 coding sequence is TGTGCCAGTAGTATTGGGGGGCTCCAAGCTTTCTTT. Amino acid sequence: CASSIGGLQAFF.

Many counts were recorded for this clonotype. The chain uses TRBV5-1 and TRBJ1-1, with unresolved D. The CDR3 is 15 amino acids. Germline V gene sequence: CDR1 SGHRS, CDR2 YFSETQ. With 4 bases removed from V and 4 bases from J, the gap between germline ends came to 17 bases. This CDR3 is CASSPDGSLGTEAFF. The DNA for the CDR3 is TGCGCCAGCAGCCCGGATGGGTCCCTCGGCACTGAAGCTTTCTTT. Complete variable domain (other parts from reference TRBV5-1 and TRBJ1-1): KAGVTQTPRYLIKTRGQQVTLSCSPISGHRSVSWYQQTPGQGLQFLFEYFSETQRNKGNFPGRFSGRQFSNSRSEMNVSTLELGDSALYLCASSPDGSLGTEAFFGQGTRLTVV.

This clonotype was counted at least ten times. CDR3 loop: CASSQTPLRGAPYEQYF. In DNA, the CDR3 is TGTGCCAGCAGCCAAACTCCCCTCCGGGGGGCCCCCTACGAGCAGTACTTC. The V call is TRBV3-1, the J call TRBJ2-7; maybe TRBD2 (7 bases). The CDR3 extends over 17 amino acids. The germline gives CDR1 LGHDT, CDR2 YNNKEL (reference sequence). Trimming left V 2 bases short and J 2 bases short, with 19 bases between.

The J gene is TRBJ1-1, the V gene TRBV12-3 or TRBV12-4, with 7 bases fitting TRBD1. This CDR3 region has 15 residues. Trimming removed 7 bases from V and 1 base from J; junction bases left unmatched: 9. Written as DNA, the CDR3 is TGTGCCAGCACTCTCCGGGACAGAGCGAACACTGAAGCTTTCTTT. This sequence encodes CASTLRDRANTEAFF.

On this clonotype: A far larger clone is just one base off, so this is likely a read error. The rearrangement joins TRBV6-8 to TRBJ2-2; D might be TRBD2 (5 bases). Germline V gene sequence: CDR1 MNHGY, CDR2 SAAAGT. The CDR3 runs to 15 residues. The CDR3: CASSYTGMNTGERFF. CDR3 nucleotide sequence: TGTGCCAGCAGTTACACCGGGATGAACACCGGGGAGCGGTTTTTT.

This clonotype was observed a handful of times. The J gene is TRBJ2-1, the V gene TRBV5-4; D is possibly TRBD2 (5 bases). The CDR3 covers 16 residues. Trimming stripped 3 bases from V and 5 bases from J, with 18 bases between. Per the germline V gene, CDR1 is SGHNT and CDR2 is YYREEE (reference sequence). CDR3 residues: CASSSQRAAIHNEQFF. For the CDR3, the DNA is TGTGCCAGCAGCTCGCAGAGGGCGGCCATTCACAATGAGCAGTTCTTC.

The rearrangement uses TRBV2 and TRBJ2-2, with 9 bases matching TRBD2. CDR1 and CDR2 (germline): SNHLY, FYNNEI. The length of the CDR3 is 15 residues. Unmatched junction bases numbered 5, after V lost 7 bases and J lost 2 bases. The CDR3 nucleotides read TGTGCCAGCAAATTGACTAGCGGTAACACCGGGGAGCTGTTTTTT. Amino acids: CASKLTSGNTGELFF.

This clonotype came up many times. This sequence joins TRBV6-2 or TRBV6-3 and TRBJ2-3, with 11 nucleotides matching TRBD2. The trim removed 4 bases at V and 6 bases at J, leaving 9 bases unmatched. The germline V gene has CDR1 MNHEY and CDR2 SVGEGT. This CDR3 region has 16 residues. The CDR3 region is CASSWETSGEEDTQYF. CDR3 bases: TGTGCCAGCAGTTGGGAGACTAGCGGGGAGGAGGATACGCAGTATTTT.

As regards this clonotype: A much more abundant neighbour one base away suggests this may be a read error. The chain recombines TRBV25-1 with TRBJ2-5; 8 bases agree with TRBD1. Germline CDR1 reads MGHDK; CDR2 reads SYGVNS. The CDR3 runs to 14 residues. The CDR3 sequence: CANSPGQARETQYF. The CDR3, as DNA: TGTGCCAACAGTCCGGGACAGGCTAGGGAGACCCAGTACTTC.

This clonotype appeared many times. CDR3 DNA: TGTGCCAGCAGCTTAGGGAGAGCGGAAGCTTTCTTT. Protein sequence: CASSLGRAEAFF. The chain is built from TRBV11-2 and TRBJ1-1; D unresolved. V was pared by 1 base and J by 8 bases, with 8 bases between. The CDR3 has 12 amino acids. Germline V gene lookup returns CDR1 SGHAT and CDR2 FQNNGV.

Comment on this clonotype: Given a far larger clone just one base away, this is likely a sequencing read error. The chain uses TRBV11-2 and TRBJ2-7; D possibly matches TRBD1 or TRBD2 (5 bases each). CDR3 length equals 15 residues. V shed 3 bases and J shed 7 bases, with 19 bases lying between them. Germline V gene sequence: CDR1 SGHAT, CDR2 FQNNGV. The CDR3 nucleotides are TGTGCCAGCAGCTTCAACCGAGGGGCCCACAATGAGCAGTACTTC. Residues: CASSFNRGAHNEQYF.

This clonotype was seen at least ten times. V usage is TRBV6-1 and J usage is TRBJ2-7, with 12 bases lining up with TRBD2. The junction had 8 bases not matched to a gene; V was cut back by 0 bases and J by 5 bases. CDR3 length equals 17 residues. The germline gives CDR1 MNHNS, CDR2 SASEGT. Here the CDR3 reads CASSEALAGGPSDEQYF. CDR3 nucleotide sequence: TGTGCCAGCAGTGAAGCGCTAGCGGGGGGGCCGTCCGACGAGCAGTACTTC.

This clonotype has a count of ten or more. V and J are TRBV5-1 and TRBJ2-7; D unclear. Trimming removed 0 bases at V and 6 bases at J, with 10 bases between. The CDR3 length is 13 residues. From germline, CDR1 is SGHRS and CDR2 YFSETQ. The chain's CDR3 is CASSLDRISEQYF. CDR3 sequence (DNA): TGCGCCAGCAGCTTGGACCGAATCTCCGAGCAGTACTTC. Full variable domain (outside the CDR3, taken from reference TRBV5-1 and TRBJ2-7): KAGVTQTPRYLIKTRGQQVTLSCSPISGHRSVSWYQQTPGQGLQFLFEYFSETQRNKGNFPGRFSGRQFSNSRSEMNVSTLELGDSALYLCASSLDRISEQYFGPGTRLTVT.

The chain carries TRBV5-1 and TRBJ2-7; 7 nucleotides line up with TRBD1. Germline CDR1 reads SGHRS; CDR2 reads YFSETQ. Trimming removed 1 base from V and 3 bases from J; junction bases left unmatched: 7. The CDR3 spans 15 residues. Written as DNA, the CDR3 is TGCGCCAGCAGCTTGACGCGTGGGACAGACTACGAGCAGTACTTC. Residues: CASSLTRGTDYEQYF.

The chain has TRBV19 and TRBJ1-4, with 7 nucleotides matching TRBD1. The CDR3 runs to 16 residues. V was pared by 5 bases and J by 3 bases, with 9 bases of the junction left unmatched. CDR1 and CDR2 from the germline V gene are LNHDA and SQIVND (reference sequence). The DNA of the CDR3 is TGTGCCAGTAGTCAACCCGGACAGGCGCCTAATGAAAAACTGTTTTTT. Protein sequence: CASSQPGQAPNEKLFF.

A remark on this clonotype: This may stem from a read error, because a much larger clone lies one nucleotide away. The chain has TRBV6-5 and TRBJ2-6; 7 positions agree with TRBD1. V shed 6 bases and J 3 bases; nucleotides not matched to a gene: 11. Germline lookup yields CDR1 MNHEY and CDR2 SVGAGI. The CDR3 runs to 17 residues. CDR3 sequence: CASSLTGFKYGANVLTF. The DNA for the CDR3 is TGTGCCAGCAGCCTGACAGGGTTTAAGTATGGGGCCAACGTCCTGACTTTC.

This clonotype occurred many times. The rearrangement joins TRBV20-1 to TRBJ2-5; the match to TRBD2 covers 9 bases. Germline CDR1 and CDR2: DFQATT and SNEGSKA (reference sequence). The CDR3 has 12 amino acids. V lost 4 bases to trimming and J lost 6 bases; unmatched junction nucleotides: 3. The CDR3 DNA follows: TGCAGTGCTAAGGGACTAGCTCAGACCCAGTACTTC. Protein product: CSAKGLAQTQYF.

This clonotype came up many times. The CDR3 nucleotides are TGCAGTGCCCCGTCCGGGCCAGGGGTAGTTGGTGGCTACACCTTC. It codes for CSAPSGPGVVGGYTF. The chain uses TRBV20-1 and TRBJ1-2, with D perhaps TRBD1 (6 bases). Germline CDR1 and CDR2: DFQATT and SNEGSKA (reference sequence). The CDR3 length is 15 residues. V was cut by 6 bases and J by 7 bases, with 24 bases left in between.